These T cell receptor beta chains were read from a single sample in a study of CD8 T cells in ankylosing spondylitis. Each CDR3 protein is one row after TCRdb ran MiXCR on the 5' RACE reads. The data show 400,000 to 450,000 distinct CDR3 sequences, roughly a sixth seen once. The sample taken for sequencing was blood, either unsorted or a sorted T cell fraction (not recorded which). The receptors were gathered from a male donor with ankylosing spondylitis. Both conserved end residues are part of each CDR3. D genes are given only for firm matches. Rows may omit the clone size; those that give it use once, few, many or a size class.

TRBV5-6,-,TRBD1,TRBJ1-2,12,TGTGCCAGCAGCTTCAGACAGGGGGGCTACACCTTC,CASSFRQGGYTF
TRBV19,few,-,TRBJ1-5,14,TGTGCCAGTACGTATGCATCGGGCAATCAGCCCCAGCATTTT,CASTYASGNQPQHF
TRBV29-1,few,-,TRBJ1-1,13,TGCAGCGTTGTAAGGACAATGAACACTGAAGCTTTCTTT,CSVVRTMNTEAFF
TRBV7-9,few,TRBD1,TRBJ1-4,15,TGTGCCAGCAGCCCCCGGGACAGGGGAGCTGAAAAACTGTTTTTT,CASSPRDRGAEKLFF
TRBV20-1,-,-,TRBJ2-7,12,TGCAGTGCTAGGGGCGGGGCGGGGGAGCAGTACTTC,CSARGGAGEQYF
TRBV7-2,few,TRBD2,TRBJ2-5,15,TGTGCCAGCAGCTTAGGGGGCGGGAGGACGGAGACCCAGTACTTC,CASSLGGGRTETQYF
TRBV5-6,-,-,TRBJ1-2,14,TGTGCCAGTGTCATCTTACTCGGTGGCTATGGCTACACCTTC,CASVILLGGYGYTF
TRBV5-5,-,-,TRBJ2-5,13,TGTGCCAGCAGCCGGACCACTCAAGAGACCCAGTACTTC,CASSRTTQETQYF
TRBV20-1,-,-,TRBJ1-1,10,TGCAGTGCATTGAACACTGAAGCTTTCTTT,CSALNTEAFF
TRBV12-3/TRBV12-4,-,-,TRBJ2-3,16,TGTGCCAGCAGTTTTGGGGCGTTGCAGATGCACGCTACGCAGTATTTT,CASSFGALQMHATQYF
TRBV25-1,-,TRBD2,TRBJ2-1,14,TGTGCCAGCAGTCCGGGGGGGGCCTTGGATGAGCAGTTCTTC,CASSPGGALDEQFF
TRBV7-8,few,-,TRBJ2-1,14,TGTGCCAGCAGCGACGGGACCCCCAGGGATGAGCAGTTCTTC,CASSDGTPRDEQFF
TRBV20-1,-,TRBD2,TRBJ2-3,15,TGCAGTGCTACGGGGACTAGCGGGAGGGAGGATACGCAGTATTTT,CSATGTSGREDTQYF
TRBV6-2/TRBV6-3,-,TRBD2,TRBJ2-7,14,TGTGCCAGCAGTTACGGTCCAGCGGGAGTTGAGCAGTACTTC,CASSYGPAGVEQYF
TRBV20-1,few,-,TRBJ1-1,13,TGCAGTGCTCTCGCCGACACGAACACTGAAGCTTTCTTT,CSALADTNTEAFF
TRBV15,many,-,TRBJ1-3,15,TGTGCCACCAGCAGAGTTTGGAAATCTGGAAACACCATATATTTT,CATSRVWKSGNTIYF
TRBV9,-,-,TRBJ2-1,15,TGTGCCAGCAGCGTAGGCGGGAACTCCTACAATGAGCAGTTCTTC,CASSVGGNSYNEQFF
TRBV2,-,-,TRBJ1-5,16,TGTGCCAGCAGTGATACGTACAGCGGCCTTGATCAGCCCCAGCATTTT,CASSDTYSGLDQPQHF